One sample yielded the 23 T cell receptor beta chains listed below, sequenced in a study of shared clonotypes between healthy human individuals. Measured with immunoSEQ multiplex PCR; TCRdb has only the in-frame clones, and not every one. The profile shows 780,000 or so clones, about two thirds of them singletons. What was sequenced was memory CD4+ T cells sorted from blood. Subset here: CD45RA-negative fraction. These receptors all come from a woman between 25 and 40 years old in good health.

This clone showed up just a few times. CDR3 protein: CASSQGYDRTSGNTIYF. The CDR3 DNA reads as TGCGCCAGCAGCCAGGGTTATGACCGGACCTCTGGAAACACCATATATTTT. The chain combines TRBV4-1 with TRBJ1-3; unclear D gene. The ends were cut back, 3 bases at V and 0 bases at J, with 15 bases in the middle. The CDR3 is 17 amino acids. Germline V gene sequence: CDR1 MGHRA, CDR2 YSYEKL.

This chain connects TRBV5-1 to TRBJ2-1; 11 nucleotides match TRBD2. The CDR3 totals 16 residues. Germline lookup yields CDR1 SGHRS and CDR2 YFSETQ. After removal of 4 bases from V and 2 bases from J, the junction contained 5 bases not matched to a gene. CDR3 sequence: CASSRPLAGAYNEQFF. The CDR3 coding sequence is TGCGCCAGCAGCCGTCCACTAGCGGGAGCCTACAATGAGCAGTTCTTC.

The chain's CDR3 is CASSLASVNTGELFF. CDR3 bases: TGTGCCAGCAGCTTGGCTAGTGTAAACACCGGGGAGCTGTTTTTT. V usage is TRBV5-4 and J usage is TRBJ2-2, with unresolved D. Germline CDR1 reads SGHNT; CDR2 reads YYREEE (reference sequence). The CDR3 is 15 amino acids. The ends were cut back, 0 bases at V and 2 bases at J, with 8 bases in the middle.

V usage is TRBV7-8 and J usage is TRBJ2-3; no reliable D call. Germline CDR1 SGHVS, CDR2 FQNEAQ. V gave up 4 bases and J gave up 2 bases, with 16 bases separating them. The CDR3 is made up of 16 amino acids. The DNA of the CDR3 is TGTGCCAGCAGCTCAACGAGATTAACTTACACAGATACGCAGTATTTT. Residues: CASSSTRLTYTDTQYF.

The chain employs TRBV11-2 and TRBJ2-2; TRBD1 aligns across 9 bases. Germline V gene sequence: CDR1 SGHAT, CDR2 FQNNGV. The CDR3 loop spans 15 amino acids. The V and J ends lost 5 bases and 5 bases, in that order; junction bases with no gene match: 6. CDR3 in amino acids: CASSPTGQGTGELFF. CDR3 bases: TGTGCCAGCAGCCCCACGGGACAGGGTACCGGGGAGCTGTTTTTT.

Many counts were recorded for this clone. This chain joins TRBV30 and TRBJ2-4; D gene unclear. The V end was cut by 4 bases, the J end by 7 bases, with 11 bases between. There are 12 residues in the CDR3. Germline V gives CDR1 GTSNPN, CDR2 SVGIG (reference sequence). This CDR3 reads CAWMGNGNIQYF. DNA of the CDR3: TGTGCCTGGATGGGGAACGGGAACATTCAGTACTTC.

In the case of this clone: This CDR3 is also generated by other DNA sequences in the sample. The chain has TRBV2 and TRBJ2-2; the D is unclear. The CDR3 consists of 14 residues. The germline V and J ends were trimmed by 0 bases and 2 bases, with 4 bases remaining between them. The germline CDR1 and CDR2 sequences are SNHLY and FYNNEI. CDR3 sequence reads: CASSEASNTGELFF. CDR3 coding DNA: TGTGCCAGCAGTGAAGCGAGCAACACCGGGGAGCTGTTTTTT.

The chain has TRBV28 and TRBJ1-3, with TRBD1 matching 8 bases. The trim removed 7 bases at V and 1 base at J, leaving 9 bases unmatched. The CDR3 contains 16 residues. CDR1 is MDHEN, CDR2 SYDVKM, per germline. The CDR3 loop reads CASINLQGASGNTIYF. CDR3 coding DNA: TGTGCCAGCATTAATCTTCAGGGGGCTTCTGGAAACACCATATATTTT.

This clone was detected a few times. This chain links TRBV6-6 with TRBJ2-7; 10 bases map to TRBD1. CDR3 length: 15 residues. In germline, CDR1 is MNHNY, CDR2 SVGAGI (reference sequence). V was pared by 5 bases and J by 6 bases, with 10 bases of the junction left unmatched. The CDR3 sequence is CASSARQGAGSEQYF. The CDR3 DNA reads TGTGCCAGCAGTGCCCGACAGGGGGCTGGCAGCGAGCAGTACTTC.

V usage is TRBV5-6 and J usage is TRBJ2-5; 14 nucleotides agree with TRBD2. CDR1 and CDR2 from the germline V gene are SGHDT and YYEEEE. The junction had 8 bases not matched to a gene; V was cut back by 2 bases and J by 2 bases. The CDR3 consists of 18 residues. For the CDR3, the DNA is TGTGCCAGCAGCTTTCGACTAGCGGGAGGGCCGGGGCAAGAGACCCAGTACTTC. Residues: CASSFRLAGGPGQETQYF.

The chain has TRBV5-1 and TRBJ2-7, with 10 bases matching TRBD1. Germline V lookup: CDR1 SGHRS, CDR2 YFSETQ. This CDR3 spans 19 amino acids. J gave up 1 base and V 7 bases, and 20 bases lay outside the gene matches. The CDR3, as DNA: TGCGCCAGCCCTCCCCCGACAAAAATCGACAGGGGGCGATCCTACGAGCAGTACTTC. Its protein product is CASPPPTKIDRGRSYEQYF.

This chain links TRBV30 with TRBJ1-6; D is ambiguous. Between the trimmed V and J ends, which lost 0 bases and 0 bases, there was a span of 6 bases. The CDR3 is 15 amino acids. CDR1 and CDR2 (germline): GTSNPN, SVGIG (reference sequence). The DNA of the CDR3 is TGTGCCTGGAGTGTCCCGAGCTCCTATAATTCACCCCTCCACTTT. Translated, it gives CAWSVPSSYNSPLHF.

The chain combines TRBV5-1 with TRBJ2-5, with 15 bases matching TRBD2. The CDR3 extends over 15 amino acids. Looked up from germline, CDR1 is SGHRS and CDR2 is YFSETQ. The V and J ends lost 4 bases and 4 bases, in that order; junction bases with no gene match: 2. CDR3 protein: CASSPGLAGGETQYF. The CDR3 nucleotides are TGCGCCAGCAGCCCGGGACTAGCGGGAGGAGAGACCCAGTACTTC.

This sequence joins TRBV28 and TRBJ2-7, with D unclear. This CDR3 contains 14 residues. V was shortened by 2 bases and J by 2 bases, with 10 bases between the two germline ends. Germline V CDR1 and CDR2: MDHEN, SYDVKM. CDR3 in amino acids: CASSLSQETYEQYF. The CDR3 DNA reads as TGTGCCAGCAGTTTAAGTCAGGAGACCTACGAGCAGTACTTC.

V is TRBV5-1 and J is TRBJ2-3; TRBD1 aligns across 9 bases. Germline V gene data show CDR1 as SGHRS and CDR2 as YFSETQ. The CDR3 contains 15 residues. The ends lost 4 bases at V and 3 bases at J; junction bases unmatched: 6. The CDR3 region is CASSGGTGQTDTQYF. CDR3 coding DNA: TGCGCCAGCAGCGGAGGGACAGGGCAGACAGATACGCAGTATTTT.

The rearrangement uses TRBV7-9 and TRBJ2-5; D gene ambiguous. Germline V gene data show CDR1 as SEHNR and CDR2 as FQNEAQ (reference sequence). The CDR3 is 12 amino acids. Trimming pared 5 bases from V and 7 bases from J, leaving 11 bases between. The CDR3 sequence is CASSVKDGTQYF. The CDR3 nucleotides read TGTGCCAGCAGCGTCAAGGATGGGACCCAGTACTTC.

This clone was detected a few times. In the same sample, other DNA sequences code for this CDR3. The J gene is TRBJ2-5, the V gene TRBV5-1, with a tentative D call TRBD1 (5 bases). The CDR3 is made up of 13 amino acids. Germline-derived CDR1 and CDR2 are SGHRS and YFSETQ. The germline V and J ends were trimmed by 2 bases and 4 bases, with 9 bases remaining between them. The CDR3 is CASSFGQGETQYF. CDR3 in DNA: TGCGCCAGCAGCTTTGGGCAGGGAGAGACCCAGTACTTC.

With regard to this clone: Distinct nucleotide sequences in the sample also encode this CDR3. The chain uses TRBV18 and TRBJ1-4, with D unclear. Germline V gives CDR1 KGHSH, CDR2 LQKENI. With 3 bases removed from V and 4 bases from J, the gap between germline ends came to 6 bases. The CDR3 extends over 13 amino acids. The CDR3 DNA is TGTGCCAGCTCACCGCGGGGTAATGAAAAACTGTTTTTT. Translating gives CASSPRGNEKLFF.

A remark on this clone: The conserved phenylalanine or tryptophan is not found at the CDR3 terminus, so this likely reflects a read error. No DNA is shown, since the ends of the CDR3 on it are uncertain; the CDR3 is the one TCRdb lists. V gene TRBV6-4 combines with J gene TRBJ1-1. The CDR3 is made up of 9 amino acids, end residues included. From germline, CDR1 is MRHNA and CDR2 SNTAGT. This CDR3 reads CASSDCGAI.

V gene TRBV28 combines with J gene TRBJ2-5, with D uncertain. The end of the DNA is better explained by TRBJ2-7, so the J call may be wrong. The CDR3 consists of 12 residues. The germline CDR1 and CDR2 sequences are MDHEN and SYDVKM. The CDR3 sequence: CASSLFLYEQYF. CDR3 coding DNA: TGTGCCAGCAGTTTATTCCTCTACGAGCAGTACTTC.

CDR3 protein: CASSIPGQGAIRTKETQYF. CDR3 sequence (DNA): TGTGCCAGCAGTATCCCGGGACAGGGGGCCATTAGGACCAAAGAGACCCAGTACTTC. The V and J genes are TRBV5-6 and TRBJ2-5, with TRBD1 identical over 12 bases. Germline CDR1 SGHDT, CDR2 YYEEEE. The CDR3 spans 19 residues. The trim removed 5 bases at V and 3 bases at J, leaving 17 bases unmatched.

The chain joins TRBV28 to TRBJ1-5, with no clear D. The CDR3 is 14 residues long. Germline V lookup: CDR1 MDHEN, CDR2 SYDVKM. The ends were cut back, 2 bases at V and 5 bases at J, with 10 bases in the middle. CDR3: CASSLGVKHQPQHF. Here the CDR3 DNA reads TGTGCCAGCAGTTTAGGGGTCAAACATCAGCCCCAGCATTTT.

A few counts support this clone. The V call is TRBV5-1, the J call TRBJ2-3, with unresolved D. Germline CDR1 SGHRS, CDR2 YFSETQ. The CDR3 runs 14 residues. V was trimmed by 7 bases and J by 2 bases, leaving 14 bases between them. In nucleotides, the CDR3 is TGCGCCAGCCTGATCGGCGACGCCACAGATACGCAGTATTTT. Protein sequence: CASLIGDATDTQYF.